The entry below gives a single T cell receptor (beta chain) sequence along with its context. The CDR3 runs 15 residues. Germline trimming cut 0 bases from V and 5 bases from J; bases unmatched to any gene: 4. The germline CDR1 and CDR2 sequences are MNHEY and SVGAGI. These data are taken from a study of blood T cell repertoires in COVID-19. Overall study context: Sites in the United States, Italy and Spain provided acute and convalescent COVID-19 samples.

Generated by immunoSEQ multiplex PCR, the TCRdb table keeps only in-frame clones and is missing some. This sample has just over 250,000 clones, with roughly nine tenths found just once. The chain uses TRBV6-5 and TRBJ2-5; TRBD1 agrees at 9 bases. Sequences were obtained from peripheral blood. The sequence was obtained from a man between 60 and 70 years old who had recovered from COVID-19. Here the CDR3 DNA reads TGTGCCAGCAGTTACTCGACAGGGGGTACGGAGACCCAGTACTTC. This encodes CASSYSTGGTETQYF.